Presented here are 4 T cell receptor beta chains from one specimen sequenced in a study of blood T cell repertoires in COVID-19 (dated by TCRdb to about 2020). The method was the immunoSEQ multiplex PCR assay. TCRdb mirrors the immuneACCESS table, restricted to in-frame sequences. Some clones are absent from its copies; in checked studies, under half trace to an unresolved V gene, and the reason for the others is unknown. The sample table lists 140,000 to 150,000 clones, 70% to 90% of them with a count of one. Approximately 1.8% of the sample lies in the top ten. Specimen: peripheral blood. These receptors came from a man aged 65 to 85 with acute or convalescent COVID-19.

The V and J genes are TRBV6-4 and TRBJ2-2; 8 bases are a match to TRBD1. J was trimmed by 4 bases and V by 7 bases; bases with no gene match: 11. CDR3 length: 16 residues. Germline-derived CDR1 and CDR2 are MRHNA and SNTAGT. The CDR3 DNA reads TGTGCCAGCACCCGGGCCCAGGGGGCGAGCACCGGGGAGCTGTTTTTT. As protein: CASTRAQGASTGELFF.

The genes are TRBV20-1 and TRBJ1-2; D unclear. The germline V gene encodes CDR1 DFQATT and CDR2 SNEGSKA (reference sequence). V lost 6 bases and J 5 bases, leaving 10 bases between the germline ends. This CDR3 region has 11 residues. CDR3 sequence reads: CSAPNLYGYTF. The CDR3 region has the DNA TGCAGTGCGCCAAACTTATATGGCTACACCTTC.

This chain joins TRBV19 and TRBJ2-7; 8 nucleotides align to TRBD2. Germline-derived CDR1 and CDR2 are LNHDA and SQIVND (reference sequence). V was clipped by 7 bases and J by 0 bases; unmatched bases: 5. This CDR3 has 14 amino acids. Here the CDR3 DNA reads TGTGCCAGTAAAAGCGGGAGCAACTCCTACGAGCAGTACTTC. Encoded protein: CASKSGSNSYEQYF.

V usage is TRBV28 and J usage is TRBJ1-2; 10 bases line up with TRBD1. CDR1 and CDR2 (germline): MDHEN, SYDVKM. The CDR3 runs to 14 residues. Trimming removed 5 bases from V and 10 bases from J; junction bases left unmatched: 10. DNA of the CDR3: TGTGCCAGCAGTAGCCCCGGGACAGGGGAGCACTACACCTTC. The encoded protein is CASSSPGTGEHYTF.